Below are 30 T cell receptor beta chains sequenced from a single sample in a study of blood T cell repertoires in COVID-19. Sequencing was performed with immunoSEQ multiplex PCR; in TCRdb, only in-frame clones are kept and a portion is missing. The data show about 150,000 clones, approximately 86% seen once. Sequencing was performed on peripheral blood. Receptor source: a woman in her sixties with active or convalescent COVID-19.

The chain carries TRBV12-3 or TRBV12-4 and TRBJ2-5; a possible D gene is TRBD2 (5 bases). V lost 7 bases and J lost 5, with 14 bases in between. The CDR3 has 13 amino acids. CDR3 in DNA: TGTGCCAGCAACCGGGGAACCCGGGAGACCCAGTACTTC. Protein product: CASNRGTRETQYF.

The chain employs TRBV4-1 and TRBJ1-4; D ambiguous. V lost 0 bases, J lost 7 bases, and 6 bases lay in between. CDR1 and CDR2 from the germline V gene are MGHRA and YSYEKL. This CDR3 spans 13 amino acids. CDR3 sequence: CASSQDRFEKLFF. The DNA of the CDR3 is TGCGCCAGCAGCCAAGACAGATTTGAAAAACTGTTTTTT.

The chain uses TRBV10-3 and TRBJ1-4; TRBD1 agrees at 9 bases. The trim removed 6 bases at V and 10 bases at J, leaving 9 bases unmatched. Germline V gene data show CDR1 as ENHRY and CDR2 as SYGVKD. The CDR3 has 14 residues. CDR3 residues: CAIRSPGQGGKLFF. The DNA for the CDR3 is TGTGCCATCAGGTCTCCGGGACAGGGAGGAAAACTGTTTTTT.

The gene calls are TRBV6-5 and TRBJ2-7, with 9 bases identical to TRBD1. CDR3 size: 13 residues. Germline CDR1 MNHEY, CDR2 SVGAGI. V lost 7 bases and J lost 3; bases outside the gene matches: 4. As DNA, the CDR3 is TGTGCCAGCAATGGGGGACAGGGCTACGAGCAGTACTTC. This encodes CASNGGQGYEQYF.

The CDR3, as DNA: TGTGCCAGCAGCCTACAGGGAAATACGCAGTATTTT. This translates into CASSLQGNTQYF. V and J are TRBV2 and TRBJ2-3, with D possibly being TRBD1 (6 bases). The CDR3 has 12 residues. Germline CDR1 is SNHLY and CDR2 is FYNNEI. Trimming removed 6 bases at V and 7 bases at J, with 11 bases between.

The chain couples TRBV3-1 (or the pseudogene TRBV3-2) to TRBJ1-1; 7 bases fit TRBD1. The CDR3 extends over 14 amino acids. Germline V CDR1 and CDR2: LGHDT, YNNKEL (reference sequence). The trim removed 4 bases at V and 2 bases at J, leaving 4 bases unmatched. The CDR3 is CASSRDRANTEAFF. CDR3 nucleotides: TGTGCCAGCAGCCGAGACAGGGCTAACACTGAAGCTTTCTTT.

V usage is TRBV6-5 and J usage is TRBJ1-2; 8 nucleotides line up with TRBD1. The germline V gene encodes CDR1 MNHEY and CDR2 SVGAGI. CDR3 length: 15 residues. V shed 4 bases, J shed 4 bases, and the junction held 8 bases outside the gene matches. For the CDR3, the DNA is TGTGCCAGCAGTTTTGGGCAGGGGGCCCTCTATGGCTACACCTTC. Encoded protein: CASSFGQGALYGYTF.

This clone appeared a few times. V and J are TRBV6-7 and TRBJ2-3, with a weak D call TRBD2 (6 bases). TRBV6-7 is an ORF, with its function uncertain. The CDR3 sequence is 15 residues long. Trimming cost V 0 bases and J 2 bases, with 9 bases left between them. Here the CDR3 reads CASSYSGGPTDTQYF. CDR3 DNA sequence: TGTGCCAGCAGTTACTCCGGGGGACCCACAGATACGCAGTATTTT.

There are a few counts of this clone. The rearrangement links TRBV18 to TRBJ1-6; 10 bases align to TRBD1. Germline assignment: CDR1 KGHSH and CDR2 LQKENI. CDR3 size: 14 residues. The ends lost 3 bases at V and 13 bases at J; junction bases unmatched: 6. CDR3: CASSPSGQGGPLHF. The CDR3 DNA is TGTGCCAGCTCACCCTCCGGACAGGGGGGGCCCCTCCACTTT.

The chain joins TRBV6-5 to TRBJ1-2, with TRBD1 matching over 7 bases. With 3 bases clipped from V and 1 base from J, the junction kept 5 bases outside the gene matches. The CDR3 has 15 residues. The germline V gene has CDR1 MNHEY and CDR2 SVGAGI. Here the CDR3 reads CASSYATGINYGYTF. The CDR3 DNA is TGTGCCAGCAGTTATGCGACAGGGATTAACTATGGCTACACCTTC.

The rearrangement joins TRBV19 to TRBJ1-5; tentative D call: TRBD1 (6 bases). Germline V lookup: CDR1 LNHDA, CDR2 SQIVND (reference sequence). CDR3 length equals 16 residues. V gave up 2 bases and J gave up 4 bases, with 15 bases separating them. CDR3 amino acids: CASSIWGGASNQPQHF. The CDR3 DNA reads as TGTGCCAGTAGTATATGGGGGGGGGCTTCAAATCAGCCCCAGCATTTT.

This rearrangement joins TRBV5-6 to TRBJ1-1, with D unclear. V was shortened by 2 bases and J by 2 bases, with 13 bases between the two germline ends. The CDR3 totals 15 residues. Per germline, CDR1 SGHDT and CDR2 YYEEEE. Here the CDR3 reads CASSFPSFPNTEAFF. In nucleotides, the CDR3 is TGTGCCAGCAGCTTCCCCAGTTTCCCAAACACTGAAGCTTTCTTT.

The chain uses TRBV30 and TRBJ1-2; 7 positions match TRBD1. Germline V gives CDR1 GTSNPN, CDR2 SVGIG (reference sequence). This CDR3 contains 13 residues. The V and J ends lost 3 bases and 2 bases, in that order; junction bases with no gene match: 3. This chain's CDR3 is CAWSAGQNYGYTF. As DNA, the CDR3 is TGTGCCTGGAGCGCGGGACAGAACTATGGCTACACCTTC.

This chain connects TRBV19 to TRBJ1-2; tentatively, D is TRBD1 (5 bases). The CDR3 loop spans 14 amino acids. Germline lookup yields CDR1 LNHDA and CDR2 SQIVND (reference sequence). The V end lost 4 bases, the J end lost 4 bases, and 13 bases lay between the germline ends. This CDR3 reads CASSRGASGYGYTF. In DNA, the CDR3 is TGTGCCAGTAGTAGGGGCGCTTCGGGCTATGGCTACACCTTC.

This rearrangement joins TRBV20-1 to TRBJ1-1; tentatively, D is TRBD1 (6 bases). CDR1 is DFQATT, CDR2 SNEGSKA, per germline (reference sequence). The CDR3 runs 13 residues. Trimming left V 3 bases short and J 2 bases short, with 10 bases between. The CDR3 spells CSASGGLNTEAFF. The CDR3 DNA reads TGCAGTGCTAGTGGGGGCCTAAACACTGAAGCTTTCTTT.

The chain links TRBV5-5 to TRBJ1-2, with 8 bases lining up with TRBD1. CDR3 length: 15 amino acids. J was trimmed by 0 bases and V by 4 bases; bases with no gene match: 5. The V gene's germline CDR1 is SGHKS and CDR2 YYEKEE (reference sequence). Here the CDR3 DNA reads TGTGCCAGCAGCCTCGGGGACAGGCCTAACTATGGCTACACCTTC. It is translated as CASSLGDRPNYGYTF. The whole variable domain, filled in from reference TRBV5-5 and TRBJ1-2, reads DAGVTQSPTHLIKTRGQQVTLRCSPISGHKSVSWYQQVLGQGPQFIFQYYEKEERGRGNFPDRFSARQFPNYSSELNVNALLLGDSALYLCASSLGDRPNYGYTFGSGTRLTVV.

The gene calls are TRBV19 and TRBJ1-6; 7 positions agree with TRBD1. The CDR3 contains 14 residues. CDR1 is LNHDA and CDR2 is SQIVND in the germline V gene (reference sequence). V shed 5 bases and J 9 bases; nucleotides not matched to a gene: 7. The DNA for the CDR3 is TGTGCCAGTAGTGCGGACAGGAGCGCTTCACCCCTCCACTTT. This translates into CASSADRSASPLHF.

This clone appeared a few times. The chain joins TRBV10-2 to TRBJ1-5; 7 bases are a match to TRBD1. This CDR3 region has 16 residues. With 2 bases clipped from V and 1 base from J, the junction kept 5 bases outside the gene matches. The germline gives CDR1 WSHSY, CDR2 SAAADI. The CDR3 loop is CASSEERGLSNQPQHF. Written as DNA, the CDR3 is TGCGCCAGCAGTGAGGAGAGGGGGCTGAGCAATCAGCCCCAGCATTTT.

J is TRBJ2-3 and V is TRBV5-1; D is possibly TRBD1 (6 bases). The CDR3 sequence is 14 residues long. Germline-derived CDR1 and CDR2 are SGHRS and YFSETQ. V gave up 2 bases and J gave up 0 bases, with 7 bases separating them. This chain's CDR3 is CASSFGTSTDTQYF. The CDR3 coding sequence is TGCGCCAGCAGCTTTGGGACAAGCACAGATACGCAGTATTTT.

This chain links TRBV12-5 with TRBJ1-4, with D maybe TRBD1 (5 bases). Trimming shortened V by 5 bases and J by 4 bases, and 20 bases separated the two germline ends. CDR1 is LGHNT, CDR2 FRNRAP, per germline. The CDR3 consists of 17 residues. The CDR3 DNA reads TGTGCTAGTGGTCCACGGGGGGGAGTAGACCTTAATGAAAAACTGTTTTTT. Protein product: CASGPRGGVDLNEKLFF.

The chain couples TRBV15 to TRBJ1-4; 9 bases align to TRBD1. The CDR3 totals 13 residues. From germline, CDR1 is LNHNV and CDR2 YYDKDF (reference sequence). Trimming cost V 9 bases and J 13 bases; bases outside gene matches: 12. DNA for the CDR3: TGTGCCACTTCGCCGGACAGGGGCTTTTTACTGTTTTTT. As protein: CATSPDRGFLLFF.

The table lists this clone with a few counts. V is TRBV30 and J is TRBJ1-1; 8 nucleotides line up with TRBD1. With 7 bases clipped from V and 0 bases from J, the junction kept 4 bases outside the gene matches. Germline-derived CDR1 and CDR2 are GTSNPN and SVGIG (reference sequence). CDR3 length equals 13 residues. The CDR3 DNA reads TGTGCCTACCAGGACAGGGTGAACACTGAAGCTTTCTTT. This encodes CAYQDRVNTEAFF.

Worth noting for this clone: Other DNA sequences in this specimen translate into the identical CDR3. The chain is built from TRBV6-5 and TRBJ1-1; 7 positions agree with TRBD1. Germline values: CDR1 MNHEY, CDR2 SVGAGI. J was trimmed by 5 bases and V by 4 bases; bases with no gene match: 4. The CDR3 is 13 residues long. The CDR3 reads CASSLQGRTEAFF. DNA for the CDR3: TGTGCCAGCAGTTTACAGGGGCGGACTGAAGCTTTCTTT.

Comments on this clone: The same CDR3 also results from other DNA sequences found in this sample. The rearrangement links TRBV5-6 to TRBJ2-7; 8 bases line up with TRBD1. This CDR3 spans 12 amino acids. V lost 2 bases and J lost 6; bases outside the gene matches: 1. The V gene's germline CDR1 is SGHDT and CDR2 YYEEEE. This chain's CDR3 is CASSLDRGEQYF. Here the CDR3 DNA reads TGTGCCAGCAGCTTAGACAGGGGCGAGCAGTACTTC.

The chain is built from TRBV6-5 and TRBJ1-2, with 12 bases lining up with TRBD1. The ends lost 5 bases at V and 8 bases at J; junction bases unmatched: 6. Germline V gene lookup returns CDR1 MNHEY and CDR2 SVGAGI. The CDR3 spans 14 residues. The CDR3 region is CASSTGQGAQGYTF. The CDR3 nucleotides read TGTGCCAGCAGTACGGGACAGGGGGCGCAAGGCTACACCTTC.

The chain has TRBV19 and TRBJ1-2; 9 bases fit TRBD1. Germline lookup yields CDR1 LNHDA and CDR2 SQIVND (reference sequence). This CDR3 spans 14 amino acids. V shed 6 bases and J 7 bases; nucleotides not matched to a gene: 9. The DNA for the CDR3 is TGTGCCAGTAGCACACAGGGGGCAGTCAGTGGCTACACCTTC. Translated: CASSTQGAVSGYTF.

V usage is TRBV7-6 and J usage is TRBJ2-3; TRBD2 matches 9 bases. Germline-derived CDR1 and CDR2 are SGHVS and FNYEAQ. J lost 2 bases, V lost 2 bases, and 5 bases had no gene match. The CDR3 has 16 amino acids. CDR3 DNA sequence: TGTGCCAGCAGCTTAACGCCTAGCGGGAACACAGATACGCAGTATTTT. Protein: CASSLTPSGNTDTQYF.

The chain has TRBV4-1 and TRBJ2-1; D not certain. V was cut by 0 bases and J by 6 bases, with 9 bases left in between. The CDR3 has 14 residues. Looked up from germline, CDR1 is MGHRA and CDR2 is YSYEKL. CDR3 protein: CASSQDGRTNEQFF. The CDR3 DNA is TGCGCCAGCAGCCAAGATGGGCGAACCAATGAGCAGTTCTTC.

This chain uses TRBV10-1 with TRBJ1-5; 8 bases map to TRBD1. With 0 bases clipped from V and 2 bases from J, the junction kept 6 bases outside the gene matches. This CDR3 is built from 17 residues. Per germline, CDR1 WNHNN and CDR2 SYGVQD (reference sequence). The chain's CDR3 is CASSESQDRERNQPQHF. Written as DNA, the CDR3 is TGCGCCAGCAGTGAGTCCCAGGACAGGGAACGCAATCAGCCCCAGCATTTT.

The chain uses TRBV11-3 and TRBJ2-2; D is uncertain. Trimming cost V 5 bases and J 5 bases, with 6 bases left between them. The CDR3 is made up of 12 amino acids. Germline CDR1 SGHNT, CDR2 YENEEA. The CDR3 sequence: CASSQNTGELFF. In DNA form, the CDR3 reads TGTGCCAGCAGCCAGAATACCGGGGAGCTGTTTTTT.